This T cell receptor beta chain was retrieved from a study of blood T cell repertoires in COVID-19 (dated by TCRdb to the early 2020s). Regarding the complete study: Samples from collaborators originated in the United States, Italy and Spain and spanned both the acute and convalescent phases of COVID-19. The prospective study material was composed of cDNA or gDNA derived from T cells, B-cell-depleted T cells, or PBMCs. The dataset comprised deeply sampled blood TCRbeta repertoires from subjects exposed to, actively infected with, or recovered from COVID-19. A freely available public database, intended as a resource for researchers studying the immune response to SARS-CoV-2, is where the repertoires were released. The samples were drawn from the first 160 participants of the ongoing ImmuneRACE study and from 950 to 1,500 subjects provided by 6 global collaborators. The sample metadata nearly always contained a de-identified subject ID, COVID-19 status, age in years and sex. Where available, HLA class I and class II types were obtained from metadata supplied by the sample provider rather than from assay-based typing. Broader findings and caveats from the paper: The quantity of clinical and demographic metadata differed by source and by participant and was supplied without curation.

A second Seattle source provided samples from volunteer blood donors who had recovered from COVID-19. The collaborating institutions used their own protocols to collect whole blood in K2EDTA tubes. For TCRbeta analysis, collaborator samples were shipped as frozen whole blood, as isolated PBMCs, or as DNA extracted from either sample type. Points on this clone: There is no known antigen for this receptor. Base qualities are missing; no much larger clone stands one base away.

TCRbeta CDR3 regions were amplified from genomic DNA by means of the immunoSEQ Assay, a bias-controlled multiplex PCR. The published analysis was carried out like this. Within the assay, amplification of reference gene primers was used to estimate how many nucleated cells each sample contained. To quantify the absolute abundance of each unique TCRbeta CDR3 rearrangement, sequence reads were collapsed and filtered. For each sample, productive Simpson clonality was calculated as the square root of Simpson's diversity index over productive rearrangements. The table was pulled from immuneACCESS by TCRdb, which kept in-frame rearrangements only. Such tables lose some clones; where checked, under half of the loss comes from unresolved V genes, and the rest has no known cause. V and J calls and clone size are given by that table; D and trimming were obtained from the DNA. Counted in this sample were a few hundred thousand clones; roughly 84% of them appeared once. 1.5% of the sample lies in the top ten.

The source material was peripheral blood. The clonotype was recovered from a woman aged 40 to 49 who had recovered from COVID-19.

The CDR3 amino acid sequence is: CASSGQGAGNTIYF. The nucleotides are TGTGCCAGCAGCGGACAGGGTGCTGGAAACACCATATATTTT. The sequence joins TRBV28 to TRBJ1-3, and 8 bases in between align with TRBD1. Germline trimming: 6 bases from V, 2 bases from J; junction bases outside gene matches: 3. In the germline V gene, CDR1 corresponds to MDHEN and CDR2 to SYDVKM. The CDR3, cysteine through phenylalanine, is 14 amino acids long. The read is trimmed to its CDR3 DNA, 42 bases read in frame from base 1.